This T cell receptor beta chain emerged from a study of T cell repertoires in cytomegalovirus infection (dated by TCRdb to between 2019 and 2020). A note on the overall study: Peptide stimulations targeted recently identified HLA-C-restricted CMV epitopes, whose presentation resists viral immunomodulation, together with well-studied HLA-B-restricted epitopes. Donor HLA type was relevant to the analysis, because carriage of CMV infection together with the matching HLA type was indicated by public TCR beta signatures. The paper as a whole reports these results and caveats: The ex vivo response was dominated by HLA-C-restricted CMV-specific TCR beta clonotypes, which also provided the single most frequent clonotype in two of eight donors. Cumulative frequency of public TCR beta family members discriminated carriers of CMV infection plus the relevant HLA type in this cohort and an independent roughly 320-donor cohort.

Remarks on this clonotype: What antigen it recognizes has not been identified. Base quality data are lacking; no much larger clone is found one base away.

Sequenced on an Illumina HiSeq 1500. The public reads were quality trimmed at Q25 with fastp and then assembled into clones with MiXCR by TCRdb, keeping productive beta chains. CDR3 protein duplicates are merged, each entry listing the most common genes and DNA. Here the sample has approximately 910,000 distinct CDR3 sequences; roughly 31% occur a single time. The ten most abundant clones make up about 14% of the sample. CDR1 DFQATT and CDR2 SNEGSKA are derived from the germline V gene (reference sequence). The CDR3, from cysteine to phenylalanine, totals 14 residues. The kept DNA is CDR3 alone, 42 bases in frame from the first base. V is pared back by 4 bases and J by 4 bases, with 14 bases lying between the germline termini. Interpreted using the paper, the treatment or condition label stands for: in vitro stimulation with specific CMV peptide epitopes to enrich CMV-specific T cells.

Here the chain combines TRBV20-1 and TRBJ1-5, with TRBD1 as a weak D call on 5 bases. The material sequenced was cultured CD8+ T cells from PBMCs, taken from culture after CMV antigen stimulation. This clonotype was obtained from a human donor in good health (CMV status not recorded). Some clones in this sample may be carry-over from other donors' samples. The bases are TGCAGTGCTACTCAGGGCTGGGGAAATCAGCCCCAGCATTTT. It specifies CSATQGWGNQPQHF.